This record looks at one T cell receptor beta chain sequence and its context. Its specificity is not known. This entry is derived from a study of CXCR4 blockade with PD-1 therapy in pancreatic cancer. No neoadjuvant therapy was given before resection to the patients supplying these archived tumor blocks. Study-level points and caveats: Clone frequency correlated with its number of distinct nucleotide rearrangements.

The CDR3 covers 18 residues. Per germline, CDR1 KGHSH and CDR2 LQKENI. After removal of 6 bases from V and 3 bases from J, the junction contained 10 bases not matched to a gene. Libraries were prepared by immunoSEQ multiplex PCR; TCRdb keeps only in-frame clonotypes and omits some of them. This repertoire shows more than 15,000 clones, around three quarters found once; its top ten account for around 6.3%. V is TRBV18 and J is TRBJ2-1; 14 bases are a match to TRBD2. Sequencing used tumor tissue. This TCR was sampled from a human donor with pancreatic ductal adenocarcinoma. The CDR3 loop reads CASSLGLAGARDYNEQFF. The DNA of the CDR3 is TGTGCCAGCTCCCTGGGACTAGCGGGGGCCCGTGACTACAATGAGCAGTTCTTC.